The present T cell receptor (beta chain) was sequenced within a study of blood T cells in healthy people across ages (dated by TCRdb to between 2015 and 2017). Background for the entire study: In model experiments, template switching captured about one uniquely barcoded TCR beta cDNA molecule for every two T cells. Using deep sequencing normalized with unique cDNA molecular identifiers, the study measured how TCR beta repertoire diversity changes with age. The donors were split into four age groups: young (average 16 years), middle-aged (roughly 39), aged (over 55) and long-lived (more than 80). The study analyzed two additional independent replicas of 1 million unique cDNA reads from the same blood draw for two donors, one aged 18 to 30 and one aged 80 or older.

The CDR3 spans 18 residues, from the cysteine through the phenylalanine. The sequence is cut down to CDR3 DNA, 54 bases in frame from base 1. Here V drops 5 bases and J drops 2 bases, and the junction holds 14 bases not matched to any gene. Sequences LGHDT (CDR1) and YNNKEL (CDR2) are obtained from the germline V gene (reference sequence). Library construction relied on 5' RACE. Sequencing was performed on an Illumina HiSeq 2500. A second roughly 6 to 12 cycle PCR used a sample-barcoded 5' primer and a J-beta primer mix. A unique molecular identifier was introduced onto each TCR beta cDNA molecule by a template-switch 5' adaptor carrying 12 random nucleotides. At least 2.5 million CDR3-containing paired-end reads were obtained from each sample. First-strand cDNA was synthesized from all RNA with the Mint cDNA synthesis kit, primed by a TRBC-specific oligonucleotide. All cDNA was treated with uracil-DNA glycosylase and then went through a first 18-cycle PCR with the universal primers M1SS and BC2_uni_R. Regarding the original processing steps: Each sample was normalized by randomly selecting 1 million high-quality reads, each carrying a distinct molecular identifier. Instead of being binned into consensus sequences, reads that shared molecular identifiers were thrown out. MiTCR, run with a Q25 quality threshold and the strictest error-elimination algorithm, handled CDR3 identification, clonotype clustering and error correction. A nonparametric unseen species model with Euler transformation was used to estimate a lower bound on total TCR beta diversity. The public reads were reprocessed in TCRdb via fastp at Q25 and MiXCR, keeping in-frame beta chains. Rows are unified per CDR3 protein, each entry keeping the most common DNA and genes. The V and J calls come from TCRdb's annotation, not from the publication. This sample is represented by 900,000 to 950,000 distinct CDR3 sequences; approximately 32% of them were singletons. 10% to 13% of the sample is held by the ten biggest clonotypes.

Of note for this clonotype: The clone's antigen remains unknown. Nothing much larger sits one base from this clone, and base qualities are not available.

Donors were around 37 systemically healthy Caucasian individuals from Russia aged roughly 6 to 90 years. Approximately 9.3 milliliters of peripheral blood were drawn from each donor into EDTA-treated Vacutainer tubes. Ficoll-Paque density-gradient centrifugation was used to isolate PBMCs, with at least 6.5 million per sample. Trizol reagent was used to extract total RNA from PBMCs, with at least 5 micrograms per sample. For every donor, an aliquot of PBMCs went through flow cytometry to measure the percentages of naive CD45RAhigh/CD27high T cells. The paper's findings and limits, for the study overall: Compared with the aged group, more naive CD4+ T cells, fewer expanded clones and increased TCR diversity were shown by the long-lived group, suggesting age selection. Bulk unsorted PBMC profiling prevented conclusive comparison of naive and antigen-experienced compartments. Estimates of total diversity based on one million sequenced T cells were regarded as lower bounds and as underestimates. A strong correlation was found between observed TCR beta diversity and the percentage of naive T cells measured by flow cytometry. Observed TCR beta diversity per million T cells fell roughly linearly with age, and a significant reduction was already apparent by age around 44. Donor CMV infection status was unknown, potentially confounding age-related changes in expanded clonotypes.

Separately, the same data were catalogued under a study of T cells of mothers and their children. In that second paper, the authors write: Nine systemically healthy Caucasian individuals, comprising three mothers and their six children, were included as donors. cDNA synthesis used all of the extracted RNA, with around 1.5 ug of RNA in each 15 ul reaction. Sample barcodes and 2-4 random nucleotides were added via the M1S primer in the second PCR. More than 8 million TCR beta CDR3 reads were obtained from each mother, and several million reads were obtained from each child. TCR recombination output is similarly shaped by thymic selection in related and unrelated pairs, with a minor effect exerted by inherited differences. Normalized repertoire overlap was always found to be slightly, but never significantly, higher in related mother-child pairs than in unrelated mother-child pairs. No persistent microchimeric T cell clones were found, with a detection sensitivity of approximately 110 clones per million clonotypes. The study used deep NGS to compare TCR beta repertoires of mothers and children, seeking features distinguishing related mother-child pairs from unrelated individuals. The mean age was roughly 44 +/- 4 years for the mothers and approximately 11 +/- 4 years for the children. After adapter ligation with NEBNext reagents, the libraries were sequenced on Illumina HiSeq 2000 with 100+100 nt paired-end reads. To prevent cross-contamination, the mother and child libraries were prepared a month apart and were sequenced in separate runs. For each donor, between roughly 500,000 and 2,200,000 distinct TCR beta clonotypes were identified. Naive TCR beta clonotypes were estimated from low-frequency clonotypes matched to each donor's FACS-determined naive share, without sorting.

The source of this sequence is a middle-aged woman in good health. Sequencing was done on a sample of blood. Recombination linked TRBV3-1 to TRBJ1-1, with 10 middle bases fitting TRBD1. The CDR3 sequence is CASSGGTGATGINTEAFF. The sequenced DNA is TGTGCCAGCAGCGGCGGGACAGGGGCCACCGGGATTAACACTGAAGCTTTCTTT. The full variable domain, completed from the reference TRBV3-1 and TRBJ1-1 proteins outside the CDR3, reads DTAVSQTPKYLVTQMGNDKSIKCEQNLGHDTMYWYKQDSKKFLKIMFSYNNKELIINETVPNRFSPKSPDKAHLNLHINSLELGDSAVYFCASSGGTGATGINTEAFFGQGTRLTVV.